The sequence of this TCR beta chain was determined in a study of T-cell memory formation after mild COVID-19. The wider study: There were largely donor-specific TCR clusters.

Study-wide results and limits: Clones shrinking from day 15 to 85 showed even CD4/CD8 mixes; later expanders tilted CD4+. Certain responding clones were present in pre-infection memory, suggesting participation of cross-reactive memory.

This clonotype was seen a few times. Its specificity is unknown. V gave up 4 bases and J gave up 5 bases; unmatched junction bases: 9. CDR3 length: 16 amino acids. The germline V gene has CDR1 SGHVS and CDR2 FQNEAQ. Amplification by 5'RACE using constant-segment primers produced TCR alpha and TCR beta cDNA libraries that carried sample barcodes and UMIs. TCRdb analysed the 5' RACE reads with MiXCR anew, one entry per CDR3 protein. This sample has some 250,000 distinct CDR3 sequences, with roughly 18% found just once. Specimen: PBMCs or a T cell subset sorted from them (not recorded which). V is TRBV7-8 and J is TRBJ1-5; 9 bases fit TRBD1. The receptor was isolated from a man younger than 35 who had mild COVID-19 (a few samples of this study predate the infection). Cell type and time point are not known. This CDR3 reads CASSSQGARWYQPQHF. The CDR3 nucleotides are TGTGCCAGCAGCTCACAGGGGGCTCGGTGGTATCAGCCCCAGCATTTT.